This TCR beta chain was recorded in a study of T cell responses to AZD1222 COVID-19 vaccine. The data were produced by immunoSEQ multiplex PCR, yet TCRdb's version contains in-frame clones alone and is incomplete. In the table there are 85,000 to 90,000 clones, nearly 90% of which are singletons. The CDR3 extends over 17 amino acids. Sample: peripheral blood, taken on day 0 of AZD1222 vaccination. This chain joins TRBV21-1 and TRBJ1-1. TRBV21-1 is a recognized pseudogene. The receptor was derived from an adult in good health. This CDR3 reads CASSKIVPVGIHTEAFF. DNA of the CDR3: TGTGCCAGCAGCAAAATAGTACCCGTGGGGATACACACTGAAGCTTTCTTT.